What follows are 20 T cell receptor beta chains derived from one specimen sequenced in a study of cytomegalovirus exposure and HLA in healthy donors. With 60 Vbeta and 13 Jbeta primers, the PCR was carried out. Clones were sequenced by immunoSEQ multiplex PCR, and TCRdb holds only the in-frame ones, with some missing. The repertoire holds under 200,000 clones, with 82% as singletons. Sequences were obtained from PBMCs. These receptors were taken from a woman aged 18-30 years in good health and CMV-seronegative.

This clone was picked up a small number of times. The chain links TRBV9 to TRBJ1-3; D is perhaps TRBD1 (6 bases). This CDR3 comprises 17 residues. The germline V and J ends were trimmed by 3 bases and 6 bases, with 22 bases remaining between them. Per germline, CDR1 SGDLS and CDR2 YYNGEE. CDR3 region: CASSAYEGGGRENTIYF. DNA of the CDR3: TGTGCCAGCAGCGCCTACGAGGGGGGAGGGCGTGAAAACACCATATATTTT. Variable domain in full (rest from reference TRBV9 and TRBJ1-3): DSGVTQTPKHLITATGQRVTLRCSPRSGDLSVYWYQQSLDQGLQFLIQYYNGEERAKGNILERFSAQQFPDLHSELNLSSLELGDSALYFCASSAYEGGGRENTIYFGEGSWLTVV.

The V call is TRBV29-1, the J call TRBJ1-2; a weak D match, TRBD1 (5 bases). With 7 bases removed from V and 6 bases from J, the gap between germline ends came to 12 bases. The V gene's germline CDR1 is SQVTM and CDR2 ANQGSEA. The CDR3 is 11 amino acids. The CDR3 region has the DNA TGCAGCGCCCCAACGGGGGATGGCTACACCTTC. Encoded protein: CSAPTGDGYTF.

This sequence joins TRBV7-9 and TRBJ2-3, with 9 bases lining up with TRBD1. V lost 9 bases, J lost 5 bases, and 9 bases stayed unmatched. This CDR3 region has 14 residues. Germline V gene data show CDR1 as SEHNR and CDR2 as FQNEAQ (reference sequence). CDR3 sequence reads: CASVRDREGDTQYF. DNA for the CDR3: TGTGCCAGTGTAAGGGACAGGGAGGGAGATACGCAGTATTTT.

This clone has more than one count but fewer than ten. This sequence joins TRBV29-1 and TRBJ2-6, with D perhaps TRBD2 (6 bases). The CDR3 sequence is 15 residues long. CDR1 and CDR2 (germline): SQVTM, ANQGSEA. With 4 bases removed from V and 0 bases from J, the gap between germline ends came to 10 bases. The CDR3 DNA reads TGCAGCGTTGGGGACTCCGACTCTGGGGCCAACGTCCTGACTTTC. Its translation is CSVGDSDSGANVLTF.

The rearrangement links TRBV28 to TRBJ2-5; 7 nucleotides align to TRBD1. The J call could be wrong; TRBJ2-7 is a better fit for the DNA end. The CDR3 spans 13 residues. CDR1 MDHEN and CDR2 SYDVKM come from the germline V gene. CDR3 DNA: TGTGCCAGCAGTTTAAGGACAGGCCACGAGCAGTACTTC. This sequence encodes CASSLRTGHEQYF.

V usage is TRBV21-1 and J usage is TRBJ1-2. TRBV21-1 is designated a pseudogene. This CDR3 is built from 19 residues. The CDR3 is CASLKIGFDNERGIRGYTF. The DNA of the CDR3 is TGTGCCAGCCTAAAGATCGGATTCGACAACGAGCGGGGTATAAGAGGCTACACCTTC.

This clone was detected once. This sequence joins TRBV6-1 and TRBJ2-2, with 8 bases lining up with TRBD2. Per germline, CDR1 MNHNS and CDR2 SASEGT. The CDR3 contains 15 residues. V dropped 2 bases and J dropped 6; count of bases not matched to a gene: 5. CDR3 coding DNA: TGTGCCAGCAGTGAATTAAGCGGGAGTGCCGGGGAGCTGTTTTTT. It encodes CASSELSGSAGELFF.

This clone was counted only a few times. The CDR3 spells CASSLEVRVSGRADEQYF. CDR3 nucleotides: TGTGCCAGCAGCCTTGAGGTGAGGGTCAGCGGGAGGGCCGACGAGCAGTACTTC. The chain uses TRBV28 and TRBJ2-7; 10 bases map to TRBD2. Unmatched junction bases numbered 19, after V lost 6 bases and J lost 5 bases. The CDR3 is made up of 18 amino acids. Germline values: CDR1 MDHEN, CDR2 SYDVKM. Looking up the rest from reference TRBV28 and TRBJ2-7 gives the full variable domain: DVKVTQSSRYLVKRTGEKVFLECVQDMDHENMFWYRQDPGLGLRLIYFSYDVKMKEKGDIPEGYSVSREKKERFSLILESASTNQTSMYLCASSLEVRVSGRADEQYFGPGTRLTVT.

The CDR3: CASRMTGTGELFF. In nucleotides, the CDR3 is TGTGCCAGTAGGATGACAGGAACCGGGGAGCTGTTTTTT. The V and J genes are TRBV19 and TRBJ2-2; D perhaps matches TRBD1 (6 bases). V was shortened by 6 bases and J by 5 bases, with 10 bases between the two germline ends. CDR1 LNHDA and CDR2 SQIVND come from the germline V gene (reference sequence). The length of the CDR3 is 13 residues.

The V and J genes are TRBV5-1 and TRBJ2-7, with 7 positions matching TRBD2. Germline-derived CDR1 and CDR2 are SGHRS and YFSETQ. With 4 bases clipped from V and 6 bases from J, the junction kept 10 bases outside the gene matches. This CDR3 is built from 14 residues. The DNA for the CDR3 is TGCGCCAGCAGCGGGGGGGGTGCGGGGGTCGAGCAGTACTTC. This encodes CASSGGGAGVEQYF.

The V call is TRBV7-8, the J call TRBJ1-2; D is unclear. Germline V CDR1 and CDR2: SGHVS, FQNEAQ. Deletions cut 3 bases from V and 6 bases from J, with 17 bases between. This CDR3 comprises 15 residues. CDR3 coding DNA: TGTGCCAGCAGCTTCGCTCTAGGGAGACCGAATGGCTACACCTTC. This codes for CASSFALGRPNGYTF.

J is TRBJ2-7 and V is TRBV11-1, with TRBD2 identical over 13 bases. CDR1 is SGHAT, CDR2 FQDESV, per germline (reference sequence). The V gene end was trimmed by 4 bases and the J gene end by 3 bases; junction bases not matched to a gene: 15. This CDR3 has 19 residues. The DNA of the CDR3 is TGTGCCAGCAGCTCCCCGACAGGTCTGAGACTAGCGGGAGGCTACGAGCAGTACTTC. It translates to CASSSPTGLRLAGGYEQYF.

This chain links TRBV5-1 with TRBJ2-7, with a possible D match to TRBD2 (6 bases). V lost 1 base, J lost 3 bases, and 14 bases lay in between. The CDR3 has 15 residues. CDR1 is SGHRS, CDR2 YFSETQ, per germline. The CDR3 DNA sequence: TGCGCCAGCAGCTTGACGGCTAGCGAACTCTACGAGCAGTACTTC. This translates into CASSLTASELYEQYF.

CDR3 loop: CASSFKGPDAGIYEQYF. CDR3 sequence (DNA): TGCGCCAGCAGCTTCAAAGGGCCCGACGCCGGGATCTACGAGCAGTACTTC. This chain connects TRBV5-1 to TRBJ2-5, with D perhaps matching TRBD2 (5 bases). Near its end, the DNA agrees better with TRBJ2-7, so the J call may be wrong. The CDR3 covers 17 residues. The V gene's germline CDR1 is SGHRS and CDR2 YFSETQ.

The chain links TRBV7-2 to TRBJ2-7, with 10 nucleotides matching TRBD1. V dropped 5 bases and J dropped 3; count of bases not matched to a gene: 7. The CDR3 loop spans 15 amino acids. The germline CDR1 and CDR2 sequences are SGHTA and FQGNSA. CDR3 in amino acids: CASSRGQGGNYEQYF. CDR3 nucleotides: TGTGCCAGCAGCCGTGGACAGGGGGGCAACTACGAGCAGTACTTC.

The chain links TRBV7-9 to TRBJ1-4; TRBD1 matches at 10 bases. The junction had 9 bases not matched to a gene; V was cut back by 6 bases and J by 8 bases. Germline-derived CDR1 and CDR2 are SEHNR and FQNEAQ (reference sequence). The length of the CDR3 is 15 residues. CDR3 region: CASSTGTGAREKLFF. The CDR3 nucleotides read TGTGCCAGCAGTACTGGGACAGGGGCCAGAGAAAAACTGTTTTTT.

There are many counts of this clone. The V gene is TRBV28, the J gene TRBJ2-1, with 9 bases that match TRBD2. CDR1 and CDR2 (germline): MDHEN, SYDVKM. CDR3 length equals 14 residues. Unmatched junction bases numbered 6, after V lost 3 bases and J lost 9 bases. The DNA for the CDR3 is TGTGCCAGCAGTTTGGTTAGCGGGGGTGGTGAGCAGTTCTTC. Its translation: CASSLVSGGGEQFF.

V and J are TRBV25-1 and TRBJ2-3; 9 bases line up with TRBD2. CDR1 is MGHDK, CDR2 SYGVNS, per germline. The CDR3 has 15 residues. The junction had 4 bases not matched to a gene; V was cut back by 6 bases and J by 0 bases. This CDR3 reads CASRGLATSTDTQYF. CDR3 in DNA: TGTGCCAGCAGGGGACTAGCTACTAGCACAGATACGCAGTATTTT.

This chain uses TRBV7-8 with TRBJ2-7, with D unresolved. Germline-derived CDR1 and CDR2 are SGHVS and FQNEAQ. This CDR3 region has 18 residues. V was pared by 5 bases and J by 3 bases, with 26 bases between. The CDR3 reads CASSPPPWSPKPFYEQYF. CDR3 DNA sequence: TGTGCCAGCAGCCCCCCACCTTGGAGCCCCAAACCATTCTACGAGCAGTACTTC.

The chain uses TRBV10-3 and TRBJ1-6; 9 nucleotides line up with TRBD1. From germline, CDR1 is ENHRY and CDR2 SYGVKD. This CDR3 contains 14 residues. V lost 6 bases, J lost 10 bases, and 7 bases stayed unmatched. The chain's CDR3 is CAIRGTGKGSPLHF. CDR3 in DNA: TGTGCCATCAGGGGGACAGGGAAGGGATCACCCCTCCACTTT.